A selection of T cell receptor beta chains follows, all from one sample in a study of post-analysis software for immune sequencing data. TCRdb reprocessed the PCR reads with MiXCR, giving one entry per CDR3 protein. The sample lists approximately 360,000 distinct CDR3 sequences; about a third were seen once. Sequencing was done on a sample of blood. These receptors came from a girl between 5 and 17 years old with multiple sclerosis. The CDR3 runs from the conserved cysteine through the conserved F or W. The D gene is left open where the match is weak. Expanded clones are given a class, and other clones once, few, many or no size at all.

>TRBV12-3/TRBV12-4|TRBJ2-3|.|14|.
TGTGCCAGCAGTTTAAGTTACGGTGTGGATACGCAGTATTTT
CASSLSYGVDTQYF
>TRBV27|TRBJ2-7|.|15|.
TGTGCCAGCAGTTGGGGGCTAGCGGAGTCCTACGAGCAGTACTTC
CASSWGLAESYEQYF
>TRBV10-3|TRBJ2-5|many|12|.
TGTGCCATCAGTGAGTCGGAGGAGACCCAGTACTTC
CAISESEETQYF
>TRBV7-9|TRBJ2-7|once|12|.
TGTGCCAGCAGCTCGGTAGACTACGAGCAGTACTTC
CASSSVDYEQYF
>TRBV24-1|TRBJ2-2|.|19|.
TGTGCCACCAGTGATTTGCGGAGAACAGGGTCGGATGGTGCCGGGGAGCTGTTTTTT
CATSDLRRTGSDGAGELFF
>TRBV15|TRBJ1-4|once|12|.
TGTGCCACCAGCCGAGCTAATGAAAAACTGTTTTTT
CATSRANEKLFF
>TRBV4-1|TRBJ2-3|few|18|TRBD2
TGCGCCAGCAGCCAAGGCGCGCTAGCGGGGGGAGTGACAGATACGCAGTATTTT
CASSQGALAGGVTDTQYF
>TRBV12-3/TRBV12-4|TRBJ2-5|few|13|.
TGTGCCAGCAGCTTCGGACGTTTAGAGACCCAGTACTTC
CASSFGRLETQYF
>TRBV20-1|TRBJ2-1|.|17|TRBD1
TGCAGTGCTAGAGATAGAAAGGGACAGGGGGCCTACAATGAGCAGTTCTTC
CSARDRKGQGAYNEQFF
>TRBV6-5|TRBJ2-3|.|15|.
TGTGCCAGCGCCTTACAGGGGGGGCGGACAGATACGCAGTATTTT
CASALQGGRTDTQYF
>TRBV24-1|TRBJ2-3|.|13|.
TGTGCCACCAGTGAAGCGGACACAGATACGCAGTATTTT
CATSEADTDTQYF
>TRBV7-6|TRBJ1-6|.|15|.
TGTGCCAGCAGCCTTCAACAGACTCCCGATTCACCCCTCCACTTT
CASSLQQTPDSPLHF
>TRBV27|TRBJ1-2|few|16|.
TGTGCCAGCAGTGCCCACACTAAACCGATAAACTATGGCTACACCTTC
CASSAHTKPINYGYTF
>TRBV27|TRBJ2-2|once|16|TRBD2
TGTGCCAGCAGTGGAATTGGACTAGGGGATTCAGGGGAGCTGTTTTTT
CASSGIGLGDSGELFF
>TRBV5-1|TRBJ2-7|.|16|.
TGCGCCAGCAGCTTCCATGGACTTCCTGATACCTACGAGCAGTACTTC
CASSFHGLPDTYEQYF
>TRBV7-2|TRBJ2-5|few|14|.
TGTGCCAGCAGCTCGACAGGATTCCAAGAGACCCAGTACTTC
CASSSTGFQETQYF
>TRBV20-1|TRBJ1-2|few|15|.
TGCAGTGCTAGGGACCGATCTAGTTTTAACTATGGCTACACCTTC
CSARDRSSFNYGYTF
>TRBV3-1|TRBJ2-3|.|14|.
TGTGCCAGCAGCCCGACTAGTTTCCCAGATACGCAGTATTTT
CASSPTSFPDTQYF
>TRBV12-3/TRBV12-4|TRBJ1-5|few|16|.
TGTGCCAGCACCCTAATCCAAGCATGGGGGGACCAGCCCCAGCATTTT
CASTLIQAWGDQPQHF
>TRBV20-1|TRBJ2-5|.|12|.
TGCGCCCTCCTGGGGCTCCAAGAGACCCAGTACTTC
CALLGLQETQYF
>TRBV7-2|TRBJ2-5|few|15|.
TGTGCCAGCAGCTTGGAGACGTTTTCTAAAGAGACCCAGTACTTC
CASSLETFSKETQYF
>TRBV20-1|TRBJ1-2|few|13|.
TGCAGTGCTAGAGATCCGACGAAAGGGGGCTACACCTTC
CSARDPTKGGYTF
>TRBV5-1|TRBJ2-5|few|14|.
TGCGCCAGCAGCTTGGCCGTCCAGAAAGAGACCCAGTACTTC
CASSLAVQKETQYF
>TRBV6-1|TRBJ1-1|.|14|.
TGTGCCAGCAGTGACGGGGGGCTGCGCACTGAAGCTTTCTTT
CASSDGGLRTEAFF
>TRBV7-2|TRBJ1-5|.|15|.
TGTGCCAGCAGCCCCAAGTCAGGGGGCAATCAGCCCCAGCATTTT
CASSPKSGGNQPQHF
>TRBV27|TRBJ2-7|few|13|.
TGTGCCAGCAGTTTAAGTGTGTTCTACGAGCAGTACTTC
CASSLSVFYEQYF
>TRBV7-3|TRBJ2-6|.|16|TRBD1
TGTGCCAGCAGCTTAGAGGGACAGGATGGGGCCAACGTCCTGACTTTC
CASSLEGQDGANVLTF
>TRBV4-1|TRBJ2-6|.|16|.
TGCGCCAGCAGCCAAAAGGGTAGCTCTGGGGCCAACGTCCTGACTTTC
CASSQKGSSGANVLTF
>TRBV4-1|TRBJ2-1|.|19|.
TGCGCCAGCAGCCAAGATTGGTCGGGGCGGAATATAGAGCGCAATGAGCAGTTCTTC
CASSQDWSGRNIERNEQFF
>TRBV4-1|TRBJ2-1|.|15|TRBD1
TGCGCCAGCAGCCAAGTCGGGACAGGAGGAAATGAGCAGTTCTTC
CASSQVGTGGNEQFF
>TRBV6-6|TRBJ2-1|few|11|.
TGTGCCAGCACGCTGGAAAATGAGCAGTTCTTC
CASTLENEQFF
>TRBV2|TRBJ2-2|few|14|.
TGTGCCAGCAAGGGTACAGCGTACACCGGGGAGCTGTTTTTT
CASKGTAYTGELFF
>TRBV7-7|TRBJ1-1|.|13|.
TGTGCTAGCAGCTCCAACCGAAACACTGAAGCTTTCTTT
CASSSNRNTEAFF
>TRBV5-1|TRBJ1-4|.|15|.
TGCGCCAGCAGCTTGGCGGACAGTCGGAATGAAAAACTGTTTTTT
CASSLADSRNEKLFF
>TRBV24-1|TRBJ2-5|many|14|TRBD1
TGTGCCACCAGTGACACAGGGGGCAGAGAGACCCAGTACTTC
CATSDTGGRETQYF
>TRBV7-2|TRBJ1-2|.|14|TRBD1
TGTGCCAGCAGCTTTACAGGGGGCCAAGGAGGCTACACCTTC
CASSFTGGQGGYTF
>TRBV7-2|TRBJ2-7|.|15|TRBD2
TGTGCCAGCAGCTCTATAGCGGGGCGAGCCTACGAGCAGTACTTC
CASSSIAGRAYEQYF
>TRBV7-8|TRBJ2-1|few|19|TRBD1
TGTGCCAGCAGCCTCGACTCTCGGGACAGGGTTCGCTCCTACAATGAGCAGTTCTTC
CASSLDSRDRVRSYNEQFF
>TRBV5-5|TRBJ2-1|.|15|.
TGTGCCAGCATCTGGCGTGGAGGGGCTTACAATGAGCAGTTCTTC
CASIWRGGAYNEQFF
>TRBV24-1|TRBJ2-1|.|14|.
TGTGCCACCAGGGGCATTGGCGAAAACGCTGAGCAGTTCTTC
CATRGIGENAEQFF
>TRBV3-1|TRBJ2-5|few|15|.
TGTGCCAGCAGCCAAGATTGGGGGCGCGAAGAGACCCAGTACTTC
CASSQDWGREETQYF
>TRBV2|TRBJ2-5|.|14|.
TGTGCCAGCAGTGAAGGGGCAGGGAGTGAGACCCAGTACTTC
CASSEGAGSETQYF
>TRBV5-1|TRBJ2-1|.|18|TRBD2
TGCGCCAGCAGCTCGCAACTAGCGGGGGGGCCTAACTACAATGAGCAGTTCTTC
CASSSQLAGGPNYNEQFF
>TRBV12-3/TRBV12-4|TRBJ2-5|.|14|.
TGTGCCAGCACCGGGCCGGGTAGTCAAGAGACCCAGTACTTC
CASTGPGSQETQYF
>TRBV3-1|TRBJ2-7|.|13|.
TGTGCCAGCAGCCACCCCGGGACCTACGAGCAGTACTTC
CASSHPGTYEQYF
>TRBV6-5|TRBJ2-6|.|16|.
TGTGCCAGCAGTTACTCGGGGGGCTCTGGGGCCAACGTCCTGACTTTC
CASSYSGGSGANVLTF
>TRBV6-6|TRBJ2-7|.|11|.
TGTGCCAGCAGTTACATCCACGAGCAGTACTTC
CASSYIHEQYF
>TRBV11-2|TRBJ2-7|.|12|.
TGTGCCGGCAAGGACTTAGGCTACGAGCAGTACTTC
CAGKDLGYEQYF